The source of this T cell receptor (beta chain) is a study of blood T cell repertoires in COVID-19. Across the study: The United States, Italy and Spain provided the acute and convalescent COVID-19 samples.

Germline V lookup: CDR1 MNHEY, CDR2 SVGEGT. The germline V and J ends were trimmed by 1 base and 2 bases, with 11 bases remaining between them. The CDR3 has 15 amino acids. Clones were sequenced by immunoSEQ multiplex PCR, and TCRdb holds only the in-frame ones, with some missing. Here the sample spans around 240,000 clones, about 91% being singletons. Sequenced material: PBMCs or T cells enriched from blood (not recorded which). This chain uses TRBV6-2 or TRBV6-3 with TRBJ2-5, with a tentative D call TRBD1 (5 bases). This clonotype was obtained from a human donor in a cohort exposed to, infected with or recovered from COVID-19 (not recorded which). The donor label of this sample is uncertain. CDR3 residues: CASSYLVTEQETQYF. The DNA for the CDR3 is TGTGCCAGCAGTTACTTAGTGACAGAGCAAGAGACCCAGTACTTC.